This T cell receptor beta chain comes out of a study of T cell changes during pregnancy in multiple sclerosis. Some clones are missing from TCRdb's copy, which holds only in-frame ones; the method was immunoSEQ multiplex PCR. The sample yields 15,000 or so clones, roughly 84% seen once. The CDR3 is 16 residues long. Trimming removed 0 bases from V and 4 bases from J; junction bases left unmatched: 0. CDR1 and CDR2 (germline): SGHDN, FVKESK. The rearrangement links TRBV14 to TRBJ2-3; 14 nucleotides agree with TRBD2. The sequencing used CD8+ T cells from peripheral blood mononuclear cells, collected in the third trimester of pregnancy. This receptor was taken from a female donor in good health, enrolled as a control in a pregnancy study. CDR3 nucleotides: TGTGCCAGCAGCCAAGAGGGACTAGCGGGAGCAGATACGCAGTATTTT. Protein sequence: CASSQEGLAGADTQYF.